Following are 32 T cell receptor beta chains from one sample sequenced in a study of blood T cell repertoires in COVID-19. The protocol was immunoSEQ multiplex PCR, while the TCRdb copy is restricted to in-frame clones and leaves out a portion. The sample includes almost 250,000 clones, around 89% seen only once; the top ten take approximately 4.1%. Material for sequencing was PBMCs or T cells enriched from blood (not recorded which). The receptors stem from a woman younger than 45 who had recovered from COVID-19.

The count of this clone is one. The CDR3 protein is CAWSTGGSYEQYF. The CDR3 coding sequence is TGTGCCTGGAGTACTGGTGGTTCCTACGAGCAGTACTTC. V is TRBV30 and J is TRBJ2-7; no clear D gene. V was trimmed by 2 bases and J by 1 base, leaving 9 bases between them. This CDR3 spans 13 amino acids. The germline V gene has CDR1 GTSNPN and CDR2 SVGIG (reference sequence).

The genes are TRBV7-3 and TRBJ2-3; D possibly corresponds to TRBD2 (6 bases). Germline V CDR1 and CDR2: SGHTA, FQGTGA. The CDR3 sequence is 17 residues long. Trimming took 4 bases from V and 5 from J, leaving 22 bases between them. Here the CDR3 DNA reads TGTGCCAGCAGCTCGCCCAGGGCTAGCCGGCGGGGAGATACGCAGTATTTT. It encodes CASSSPRASRRGDTQYF.

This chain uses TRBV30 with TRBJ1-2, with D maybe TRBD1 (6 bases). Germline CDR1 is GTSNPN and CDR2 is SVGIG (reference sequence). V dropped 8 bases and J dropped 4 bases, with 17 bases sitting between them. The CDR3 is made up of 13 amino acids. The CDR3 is CAATGPPVYGYTF. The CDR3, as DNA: TGTGCCGCTACAGGGCCCCCTGTCTATGGCTACACCTTC.

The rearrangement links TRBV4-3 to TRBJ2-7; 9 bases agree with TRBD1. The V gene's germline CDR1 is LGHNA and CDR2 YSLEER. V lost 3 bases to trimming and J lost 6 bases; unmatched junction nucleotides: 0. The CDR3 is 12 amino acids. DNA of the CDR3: TGCGCCAGCAGCCAGGACAGGGGCGAGCAGTACTTC. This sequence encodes CASSQDRGEQYF.

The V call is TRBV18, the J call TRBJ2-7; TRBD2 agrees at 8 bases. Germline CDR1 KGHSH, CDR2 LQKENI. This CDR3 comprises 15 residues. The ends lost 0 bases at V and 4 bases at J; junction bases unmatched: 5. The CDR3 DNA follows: TGTGCCAGCTCACCACCCTTACTAGCGGCTTACGAGCAGTACTTC. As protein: CASSPPLLAAYEQYF. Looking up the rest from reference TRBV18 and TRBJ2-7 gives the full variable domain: NAGVMQNPRHLVRRRGQEARLRCSPMKGHSHVYWYRQLPEEGLKFMVYLQKENIIDESGMPKERFSAEFPKEGPSILRIQQVVRGDSAAYFCASSPPLLAAYEQYFGPGTRLTVT.

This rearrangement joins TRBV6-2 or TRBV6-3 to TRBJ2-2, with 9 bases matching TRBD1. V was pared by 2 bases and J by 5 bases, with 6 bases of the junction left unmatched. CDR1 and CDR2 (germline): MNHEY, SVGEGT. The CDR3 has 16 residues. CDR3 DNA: TGTGCCAGCAGTTACCCAACAGGGGGCACAACCGGGGAGCTGTTTTTT. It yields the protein CASSYPTGGTTGELFF.

The CDR3 loop is CASSEIPADTQYF. CDR3 nucleotides: TGTGCCAGTAGCGAAATACCGGCAGATACGCAGTATTTT. The chain has TRBV19 and TRBJ2-3; D is unclear. The CDR3 has 13 amino acids. V was clipped by 6 bases and J by 4 bases, with 11 bases between them. Germline CDR1 reads LNHDA; CDR2 reads SQIVND (reference sequence).

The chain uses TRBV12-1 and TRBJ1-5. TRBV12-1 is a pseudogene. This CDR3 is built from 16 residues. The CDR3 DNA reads TGTGCCAGCAGCTTGGAGGATTGGCGAGGCAATCAGCCCCAGCATTTT. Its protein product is CASSLEDWRGNQPQHF.

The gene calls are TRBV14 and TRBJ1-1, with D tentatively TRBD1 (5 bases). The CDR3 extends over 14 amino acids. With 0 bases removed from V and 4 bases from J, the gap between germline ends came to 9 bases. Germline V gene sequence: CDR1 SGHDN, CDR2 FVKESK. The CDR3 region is CASSQERGFTEAFF. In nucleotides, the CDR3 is TGTGCCAGCAGCCAAGAACGGGGGTTCACTGAAGCTTTCTTT. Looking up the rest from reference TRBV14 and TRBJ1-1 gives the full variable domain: EAGVTQFPSHSVIEKGQTVTLRCDPISGHDNLYWYRRVMGKEIKFLLHFVKESKQDESGMPNNRFLAERTGGTYSTLKVQPAELEDSGVYFCASSQERGFTEAFFGQGTRLTVV.

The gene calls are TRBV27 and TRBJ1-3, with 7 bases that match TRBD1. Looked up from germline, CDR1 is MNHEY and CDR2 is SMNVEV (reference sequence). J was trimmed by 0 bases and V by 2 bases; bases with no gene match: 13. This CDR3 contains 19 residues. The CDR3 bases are TGTGCCAGCAGTTTACAAAATAAACCCGGACAGGCCTCTGGAAACACCATATATTTT. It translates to CASSLQNKPGQASGNTIYF.

The CDR3 loop is CASSPPDRYGYGYTF. The CDR3 region has the DNA TGTGCCAGCAGTCCCCCGGACAGGTACGGCTATGGCTACACCTTC. This sequence joins TRBV28 and TRBJ1-2; TRBD1 agrees at 7 bases. Trimming removed 5 bases from V and 4 bases from J; junction bases left unmatched: 10. This CDR3 contains 15 residues. The germline V gene has CDR1 MDHEN and CDR2 SYDVKM.

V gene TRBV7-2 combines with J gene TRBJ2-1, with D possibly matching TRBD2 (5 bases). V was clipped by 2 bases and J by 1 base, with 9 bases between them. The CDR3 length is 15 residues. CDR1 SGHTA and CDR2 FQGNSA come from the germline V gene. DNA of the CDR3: TGTGCCAGCAGCTTATCCAGCGGATCCTACAATGAGCAGTTCTTC. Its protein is CASSLSSGSYNEQFF.

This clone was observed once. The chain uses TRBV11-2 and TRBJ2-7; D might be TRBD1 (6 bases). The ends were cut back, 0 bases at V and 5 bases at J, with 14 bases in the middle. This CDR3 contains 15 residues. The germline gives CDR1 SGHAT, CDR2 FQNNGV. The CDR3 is CASSLDRTDFHEQYF. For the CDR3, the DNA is TGTGCCAGCAGCTTAGATAGGACAGATTTCCACGAGCAGTACTTC.

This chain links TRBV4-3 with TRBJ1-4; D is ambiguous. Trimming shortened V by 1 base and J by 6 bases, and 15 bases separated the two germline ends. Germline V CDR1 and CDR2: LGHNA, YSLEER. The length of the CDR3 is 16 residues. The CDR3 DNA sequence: TGCGCCAGCAGCCAAGTGCCCGCCCGGAGGGATGAAAAACTGTTTTTT. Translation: CASSQVPARRDEKLFF.

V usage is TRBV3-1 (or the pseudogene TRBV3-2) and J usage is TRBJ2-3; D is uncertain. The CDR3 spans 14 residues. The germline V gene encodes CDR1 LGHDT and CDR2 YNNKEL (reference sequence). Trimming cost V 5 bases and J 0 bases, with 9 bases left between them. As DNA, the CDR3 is TGTGCCAGCAGCGCCGGAGCTAGCACAGATACGCAGTATTTT. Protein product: CASSAGASTDTQYF.

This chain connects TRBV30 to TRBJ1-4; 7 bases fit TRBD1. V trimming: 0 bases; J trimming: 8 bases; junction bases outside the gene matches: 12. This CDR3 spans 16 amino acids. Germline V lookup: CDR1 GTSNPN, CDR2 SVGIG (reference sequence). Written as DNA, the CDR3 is TGTGCCTGGAGTGTCCCGAGGGGGCAGGGAGGCGAAAAACTGTTTTTT. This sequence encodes CAWSVPRGQGGEKLFF. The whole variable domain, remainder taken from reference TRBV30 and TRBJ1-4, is SQTIHQWPATLVQPVGSPLSLECTVEGTSNPNLYWYRQAAGRGLQLLFYSVGIGQISSEVPQNLSASRPQDRQFILSSKKLLLSDSGFYLCAWSVPRGQGGEKLFFGSGTQLSVL.

The CDR3 loop is CASSLDREVENEQFF. CDR3 coding DNA: TGTGCCAGCAGTTTAGACAGGGAGGTTGAGAATGAGCAGTTCTTC. This chain joins TRBV28 and TRBJ2-1; a weak D match, TRBD1 (7 bases). CDR3 length equals 15 residues. Germline V gene data show CDR1 as MDHEN and CDR2 as SYDVKM. Trimming left V 2 bases short and J 7 bases short, with 15 bases between.

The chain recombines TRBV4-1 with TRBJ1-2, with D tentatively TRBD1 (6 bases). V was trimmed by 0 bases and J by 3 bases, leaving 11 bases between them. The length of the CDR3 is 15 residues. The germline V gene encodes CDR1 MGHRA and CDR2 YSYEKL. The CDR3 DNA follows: TGCGCCAGCAGCCAAGAGGTCAGGGGCGACTATGGCTACACCTTC. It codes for CASSQEVRGDYGYTF.

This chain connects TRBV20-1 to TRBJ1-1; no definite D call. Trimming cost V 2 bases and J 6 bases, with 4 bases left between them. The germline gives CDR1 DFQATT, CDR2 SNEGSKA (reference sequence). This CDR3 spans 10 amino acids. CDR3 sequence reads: CSARTPEAFF. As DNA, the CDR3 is TGCAGTGCTAGAACTCCTGAAGCTTTCTTT.

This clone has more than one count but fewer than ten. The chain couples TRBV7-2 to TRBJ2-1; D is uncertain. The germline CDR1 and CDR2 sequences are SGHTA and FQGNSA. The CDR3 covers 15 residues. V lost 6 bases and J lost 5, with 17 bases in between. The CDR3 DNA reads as TGTGCCAGCAGTTTATTAGCAAGGAAGAACAATGAGCAGTTCTTC. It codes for CASSLLARKNNEQFF.

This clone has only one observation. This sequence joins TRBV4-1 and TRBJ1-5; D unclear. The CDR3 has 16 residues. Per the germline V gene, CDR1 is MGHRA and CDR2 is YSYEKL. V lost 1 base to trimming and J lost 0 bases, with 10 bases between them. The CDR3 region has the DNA TGCGCCAGCAGCCAAGGTCGGACTTATAGCAATCAGCCCCAGCATTTT. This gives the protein CASSQGRTYSNQPQHF.

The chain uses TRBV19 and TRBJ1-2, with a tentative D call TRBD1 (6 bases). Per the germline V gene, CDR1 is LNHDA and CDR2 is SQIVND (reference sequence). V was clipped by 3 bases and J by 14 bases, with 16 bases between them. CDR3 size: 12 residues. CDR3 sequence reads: CASSILSDSWTF. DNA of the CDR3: TGTGCCAGTAGTATCCTATCGGACAGTTGGACCTTC.

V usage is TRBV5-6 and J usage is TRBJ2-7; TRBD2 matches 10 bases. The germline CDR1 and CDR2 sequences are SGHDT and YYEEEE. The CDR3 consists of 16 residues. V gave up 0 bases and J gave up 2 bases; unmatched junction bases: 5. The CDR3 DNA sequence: TGTGCCAGCAGCTTGGGGGTAACTAGCGGGACCTACGAGCAGTACTTC. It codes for CASSLGVTSGTYEQYF.

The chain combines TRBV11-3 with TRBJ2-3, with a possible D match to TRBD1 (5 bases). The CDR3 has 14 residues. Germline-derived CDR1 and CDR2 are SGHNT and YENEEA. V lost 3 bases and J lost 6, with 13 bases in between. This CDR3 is CASSFLGAADTQYF. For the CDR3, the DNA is TGTGCCAGCAGCTTTTTAGGGGCGGCGGATACGCAGTATTTT.

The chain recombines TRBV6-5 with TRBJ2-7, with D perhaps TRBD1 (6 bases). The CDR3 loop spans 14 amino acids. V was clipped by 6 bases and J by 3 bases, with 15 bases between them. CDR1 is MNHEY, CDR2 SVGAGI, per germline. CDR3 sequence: CASSPTGALYEQYF. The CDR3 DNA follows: TGTGCCAGCAGCCCGACAGGCGCGCTCTACGAGCAGTACTTC.

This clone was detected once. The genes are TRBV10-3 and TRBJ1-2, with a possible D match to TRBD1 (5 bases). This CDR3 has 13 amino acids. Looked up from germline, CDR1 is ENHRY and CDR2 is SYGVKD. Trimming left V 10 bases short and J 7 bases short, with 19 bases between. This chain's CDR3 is CATHISGGGGYTF. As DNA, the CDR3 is TGTGCCACCCACATAAGCGGGGGGGGTGGCTACACCTTC.

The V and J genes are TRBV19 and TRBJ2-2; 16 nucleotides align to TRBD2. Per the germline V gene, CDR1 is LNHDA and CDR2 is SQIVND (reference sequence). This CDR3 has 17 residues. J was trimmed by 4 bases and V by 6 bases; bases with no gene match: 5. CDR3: CASRGLAGGPVTGELFF. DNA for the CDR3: TGTGCCAGTAGGGGACTAGCGGGAGGGCCGGTCACCGGGGAGCTGTTTTTT.

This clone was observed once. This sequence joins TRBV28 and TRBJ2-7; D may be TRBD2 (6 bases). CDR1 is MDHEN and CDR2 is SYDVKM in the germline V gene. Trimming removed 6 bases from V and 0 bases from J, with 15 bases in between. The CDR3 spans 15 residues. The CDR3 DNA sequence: TGTGCCAGCAGGGTTGGGGGGAGGAGCTCCTACGAGCAGTACTTC. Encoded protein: CASRVGGRSSYEQYF.

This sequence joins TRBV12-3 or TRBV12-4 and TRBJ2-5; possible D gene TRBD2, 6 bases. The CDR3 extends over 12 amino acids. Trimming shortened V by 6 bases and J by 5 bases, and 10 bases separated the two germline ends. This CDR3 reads CASSRGRETQYF. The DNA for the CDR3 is TGTGCCAGCAGCCGAGGGAGGGAGACCCAGTACTTC.

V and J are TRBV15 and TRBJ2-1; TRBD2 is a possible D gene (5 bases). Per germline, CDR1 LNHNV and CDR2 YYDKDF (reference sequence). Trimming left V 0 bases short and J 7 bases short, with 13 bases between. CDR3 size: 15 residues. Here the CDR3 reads CATSRDWTGSNEQFF. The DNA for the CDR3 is TGTGCCACCAGCAGAGATTGGACGGGAAGTAATGAGCAGTTCTTC.

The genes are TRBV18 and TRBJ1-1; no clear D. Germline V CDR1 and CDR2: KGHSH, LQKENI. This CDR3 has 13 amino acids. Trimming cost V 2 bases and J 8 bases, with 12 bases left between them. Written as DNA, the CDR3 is TGTGCCAGCTCACCATCCCGGGTCCCCGAAGCTTTCTTT. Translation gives CASSPSRVPEAFF.

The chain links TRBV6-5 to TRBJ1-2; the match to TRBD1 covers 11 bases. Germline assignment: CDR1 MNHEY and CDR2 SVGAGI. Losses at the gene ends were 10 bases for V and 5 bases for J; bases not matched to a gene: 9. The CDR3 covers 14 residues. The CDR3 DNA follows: TGTGCCACCCGCTACGGACAGGGGGCGTATGGCTACACCTTC. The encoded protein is CATRYGQGAYGYTF.